The present TCR beta chain was sequenced within a study of monozygotic twins with inflammatory bowel disease. UMIs incorporating a 6-nucleotide sample barcode were appended by means of template switching. No DNA is given; TCRdb re-called the 5' RACE reads and lists each CDR3 protein once. This table holds around 200,000 distinct CDR3 sequences. Germline V gene lookup returns CDR1 SGDLS and CDR2 YYNGEE. The CDR3 has 14 amino acids. General observations from the study: Other individuals had fewer clonotypes in common with IBD patients than with healthy twins, especially with disease activity.

As concerns this clonotype: As yet, its antigen is unknown.

The origin of this receptor is a human donor with ulcerative colitis or Crohn's disease, or a healthy co-twin of an affected twin (not recorded which). The specimen was blood. V is TRBV9 and J is TRBJ2-1; TCRdb's D gene call, TRBD1, goes unchecked for lack of DNA. The CDR3: CASSEGAGYNEQFF.